This TCR beta chain was recorded in a study of vaccination effects on CD4 cells after COVID-19. Study-wide background: Subjects were given two BNT162b2 or mRNA-1273 vaccine doses.

CDR1 and CDR2 from the germline V gene are MDHEN and SYDVKM. V was clipped by 1 base and J by 6 bases, with 4 bases between them. This CDR3 is 12 amino acids long. CD4+ T cells specific for antigen were expanded with viral peptide pools by the ViraFEST assay before sequencing. The authors isolated CD4+ T cells after less than eleven days of culture. PCR showed that the person got SARS-CoV-2 infection at some point between March and December 2020. Peptides at about 10 ug/ml and IL-2 at about 10 IU/ml were added to roughly 2 million PBMC per well. The study, taken as a whole, reports: Only a few convalescent patients and no early post-infection timepoints featured in the study.

Some clones are missing from TCRdb's copy, which holds only in-frame ones; the method was immunoSEQ multiplex PCR. This table holds about 40,000 clones, 73% found once. Of note for this clone: The target antigen is unknown.

This clonotype was sampled from a human donor who had a prior SARS-CoV-2 infection. Sequenced here: CD4+ T cells from PBMCs cultured with a peptide pool, sampled before COVID-19 vaccination. The chain recombines TRBV28 with TRBJ1-5; D is unresolved. Written as DNA, the CDR3 is TGTGCCAGCAGTTTATATCGTCAGCCCCAGCATTTT. Its protein is CASSLYRQPQHF.